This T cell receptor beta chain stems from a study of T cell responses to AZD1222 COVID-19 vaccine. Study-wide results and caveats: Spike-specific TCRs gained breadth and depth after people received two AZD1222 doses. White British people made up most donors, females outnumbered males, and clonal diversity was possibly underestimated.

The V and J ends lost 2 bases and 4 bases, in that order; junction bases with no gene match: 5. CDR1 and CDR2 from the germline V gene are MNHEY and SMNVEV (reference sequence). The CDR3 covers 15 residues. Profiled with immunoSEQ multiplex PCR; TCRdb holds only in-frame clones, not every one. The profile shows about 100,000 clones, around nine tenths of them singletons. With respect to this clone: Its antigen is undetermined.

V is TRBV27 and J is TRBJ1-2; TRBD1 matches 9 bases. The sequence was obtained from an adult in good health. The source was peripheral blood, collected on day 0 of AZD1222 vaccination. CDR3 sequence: CASSLRGQGGYGYTF. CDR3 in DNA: TGTGCCAGCAGTTTACGGGGACAGGGTGGCTATGGCTACACCTTC.